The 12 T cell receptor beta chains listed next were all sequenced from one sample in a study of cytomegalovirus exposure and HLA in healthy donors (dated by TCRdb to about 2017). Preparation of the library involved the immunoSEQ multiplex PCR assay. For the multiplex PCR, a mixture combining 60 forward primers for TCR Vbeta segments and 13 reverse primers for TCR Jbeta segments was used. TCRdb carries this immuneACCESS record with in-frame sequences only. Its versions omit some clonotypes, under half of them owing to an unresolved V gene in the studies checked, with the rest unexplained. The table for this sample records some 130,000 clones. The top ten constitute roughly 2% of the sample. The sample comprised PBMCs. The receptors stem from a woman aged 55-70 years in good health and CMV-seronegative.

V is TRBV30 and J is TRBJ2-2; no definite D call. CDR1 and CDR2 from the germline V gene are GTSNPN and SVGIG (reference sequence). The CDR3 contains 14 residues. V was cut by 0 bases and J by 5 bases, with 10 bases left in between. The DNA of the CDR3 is TGTGCCTGGAGTGTAGGAGTAGAGACCGGGGAGCTGTTTTTT. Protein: CAWSVGVETGELFF.

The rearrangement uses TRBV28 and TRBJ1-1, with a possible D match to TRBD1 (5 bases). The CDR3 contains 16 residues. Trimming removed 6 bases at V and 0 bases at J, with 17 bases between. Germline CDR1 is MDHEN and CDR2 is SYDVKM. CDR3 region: CASRPLGQTMNTEAFF. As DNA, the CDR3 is TGTGCCAGCAGACCCCTAGGACAAACGATGAACACTGAAGCTTTCTTT.

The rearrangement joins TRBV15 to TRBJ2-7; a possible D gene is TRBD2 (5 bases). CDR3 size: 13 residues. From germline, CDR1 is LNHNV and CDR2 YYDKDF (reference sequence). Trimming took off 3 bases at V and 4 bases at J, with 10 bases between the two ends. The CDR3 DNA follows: TGTGCCACCAGCAGGGGAAGGGAGTACGAGCAGTACTTC. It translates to CATSRGREYEQYF.

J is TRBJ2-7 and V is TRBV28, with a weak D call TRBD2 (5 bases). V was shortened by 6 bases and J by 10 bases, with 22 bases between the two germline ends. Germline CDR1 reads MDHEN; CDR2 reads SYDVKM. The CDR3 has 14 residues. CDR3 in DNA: TGTGCCAGCAGCCCGGGCCTCCTCTCTCGGGGACAGTACTTC. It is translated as CASSPGLLSRGQYF.

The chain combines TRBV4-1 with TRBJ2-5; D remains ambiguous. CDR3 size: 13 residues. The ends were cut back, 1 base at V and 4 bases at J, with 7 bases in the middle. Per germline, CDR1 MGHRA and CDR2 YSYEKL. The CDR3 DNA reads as TGCGCCAGCAGCCAAGGGGCAGGAGAGACCCAGTACTTC. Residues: CASSQGAGETQYF.

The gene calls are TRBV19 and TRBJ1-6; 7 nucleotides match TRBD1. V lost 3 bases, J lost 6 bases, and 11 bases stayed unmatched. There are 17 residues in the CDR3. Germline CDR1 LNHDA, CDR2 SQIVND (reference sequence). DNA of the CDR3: TGTGCCAGTAGTATGGTTACGTCCGGGACAGTTAATTCACCCCTCCACTTT. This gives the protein CASSMVTSGTVNSPLHF.

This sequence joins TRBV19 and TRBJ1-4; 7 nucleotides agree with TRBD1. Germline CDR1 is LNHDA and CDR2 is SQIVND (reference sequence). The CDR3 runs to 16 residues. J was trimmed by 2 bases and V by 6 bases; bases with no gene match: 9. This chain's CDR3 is CASRTEGGGTNEKLFF. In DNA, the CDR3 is TGTGCCAGTAGAACAGAAGGAGGGGGCACTAATGAAAAACTGTTTTTT.

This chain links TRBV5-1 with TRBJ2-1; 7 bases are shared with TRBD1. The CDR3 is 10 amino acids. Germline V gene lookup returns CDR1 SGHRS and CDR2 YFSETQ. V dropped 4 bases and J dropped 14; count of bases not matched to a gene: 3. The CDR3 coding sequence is TGCGCCAGCAGCCACAGGGGAGAGTTCTTC. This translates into CASSHRGEFF.

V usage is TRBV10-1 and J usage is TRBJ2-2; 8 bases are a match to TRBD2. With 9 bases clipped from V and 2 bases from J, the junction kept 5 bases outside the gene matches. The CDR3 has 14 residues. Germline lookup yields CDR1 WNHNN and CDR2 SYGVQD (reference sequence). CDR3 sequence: CASNAGGNTGELFF. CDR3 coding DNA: TGCGCCAGTAATGCGGGGGGCAACACCGGGGAGCTGTTTTTT.

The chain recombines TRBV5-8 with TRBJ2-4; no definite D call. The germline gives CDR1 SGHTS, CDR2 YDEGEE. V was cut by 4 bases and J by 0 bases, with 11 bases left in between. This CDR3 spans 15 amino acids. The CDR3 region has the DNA TGTGCCAGCAGCGGAACTAACTTAGCCAAAAACATTCAGTACTTC. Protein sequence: CASSGTNLAKNIQYF.

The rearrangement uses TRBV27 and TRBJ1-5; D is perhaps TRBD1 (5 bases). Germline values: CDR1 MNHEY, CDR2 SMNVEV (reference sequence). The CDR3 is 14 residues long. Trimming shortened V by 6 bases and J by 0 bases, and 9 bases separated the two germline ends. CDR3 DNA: TGTGCCAGCAGAGGGGTATATAGCAATCAGCCCCAGCATTTT. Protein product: CASRGVYSNQPQHF.

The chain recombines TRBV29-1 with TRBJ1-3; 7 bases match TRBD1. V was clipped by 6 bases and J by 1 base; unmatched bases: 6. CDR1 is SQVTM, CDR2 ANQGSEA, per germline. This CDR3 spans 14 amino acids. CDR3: CSVNRGRSGNTIYF. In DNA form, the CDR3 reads TGCAGCGTAAACAGGGGTCGTTCTGGAAACACCATATATTTT.